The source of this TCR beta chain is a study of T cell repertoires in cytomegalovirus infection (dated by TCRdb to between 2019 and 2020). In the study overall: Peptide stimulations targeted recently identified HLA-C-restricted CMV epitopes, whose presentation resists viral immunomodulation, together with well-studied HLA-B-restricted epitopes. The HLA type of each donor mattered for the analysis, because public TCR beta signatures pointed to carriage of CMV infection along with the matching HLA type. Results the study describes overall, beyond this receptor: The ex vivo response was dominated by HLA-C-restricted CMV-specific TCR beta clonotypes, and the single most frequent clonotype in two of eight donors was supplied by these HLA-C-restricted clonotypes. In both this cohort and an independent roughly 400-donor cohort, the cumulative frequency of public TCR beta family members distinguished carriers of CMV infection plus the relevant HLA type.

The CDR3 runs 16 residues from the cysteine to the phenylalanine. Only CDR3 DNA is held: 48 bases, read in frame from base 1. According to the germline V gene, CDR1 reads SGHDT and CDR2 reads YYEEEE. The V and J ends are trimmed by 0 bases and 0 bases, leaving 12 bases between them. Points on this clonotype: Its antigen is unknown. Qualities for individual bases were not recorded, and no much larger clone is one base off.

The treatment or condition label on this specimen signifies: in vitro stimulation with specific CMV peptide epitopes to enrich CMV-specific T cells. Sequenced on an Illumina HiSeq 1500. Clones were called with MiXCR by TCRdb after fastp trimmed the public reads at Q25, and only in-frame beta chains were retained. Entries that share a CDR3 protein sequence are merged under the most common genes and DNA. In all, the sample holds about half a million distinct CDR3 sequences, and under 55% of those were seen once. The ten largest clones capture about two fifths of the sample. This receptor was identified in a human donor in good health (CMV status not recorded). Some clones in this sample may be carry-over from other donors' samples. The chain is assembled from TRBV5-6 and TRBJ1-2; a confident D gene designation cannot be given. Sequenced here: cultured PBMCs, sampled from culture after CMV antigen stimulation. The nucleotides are TGTGCCAGCAGCTTGGCCAATACCAGGTCTAACTATGGCTACACCTTC. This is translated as CASSLANTRSNYGYTF. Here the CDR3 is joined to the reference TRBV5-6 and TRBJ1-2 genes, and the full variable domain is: DAGVTQSPTHLIKTRGQQVTLRCSPKSGHDTVSWYQQALGQGPQFIFQYYEEEERQRGNFPDRFSGHQFPNYSSELNVNALLLGDSALYLCASSLANTRSNYGYTFGSGTRLTVV.